The rows below give T cell receptor beta chains drawn from one sample of a study of T cell responses to AZD1222 COVID-19 vaccine. Data came from immunoSEQ multiplex PCR; TCRdb stores just in-frame clones and leaves some out. Of approximately 150,000 clones in the sample, about 90% were seen once. The sequenced sample was peripheral blood, obtained 28 days after the second dose of the MenACWY control vaccine. Every receptor here comes from an adult who received the MenACWY meningococcal vaccine as a control. Each CDR3 is given with its conserved first and last residue. Each record gives: J gene, V gene, D gene, clone size, CDR3 protein, CDR3 DNA. The D gene is left open where the match is weak. Clone size is not always given. Where it is, it says once, few, many or a class for expanded clones.

>TRBJ2-7|TRBV3-1/TRBV3-2|.|.
CASSQVRGTGSEQYF
TGTGCCAGCAGCCAAGTGAGGGGGACGGGTAGCGAGCAGTACTTC
>TRBJ1-4|TRBV5-1|.|.
CASSLVGLAPNEKLFF
TGCGCCAGCAGCTTGGTGGGACTGGCTCCTAATGAAAAACTGTTTTTT
>TRBJ1-1|TRBV24-1|.|once
CATSARGGRAEAFF
TGTGCCACCAGTGCCCGAGGGGGAAGGGCTGAAGCTTTCTTT
>TRBJ1-2|TRBV6-5|.|.
CASSFAGAQNVYGYTF
TGTGCCAGCAGTTTCGCAGGGGCCCAAAACGTCTATGGCTACACCTTC
>TRBJ2-7|TRBV6-5|.|.
CASSLGYSYYGQYF
TGTGCCAGCAGTTTAGGGTACAGCTATTACGGGCAGTACTTC
>TRBJ2-3|TRBV12-3/TRBV12-4|.|.
CASVGETDTQYF
TGTGCCAGTGTCGGGGAAACAGATACGCAGTATTTT
>TRBJ2-7|TRBV15|.|.
CATSSMTDEQYF
TGTGCCACCAGCAGTATGACCGACGAGCAGTACTTC
>TRBJ2-5|TRBV2|TRBD1|.
CASQSRGRETQYF
TGTGCCAGTCAAAGCAGGGGGCGGGAGACCCAGTACTTC
>TRBJ2-3|TRBV10-1|.|.
CASSDHRDTQYF
TGCGCCAGCAGTGATCATCGCGATACGCAGTATTTT
>TRBJ2-1|TRBV10-3|.|.
CAITGNEQFF
TGTGCCATCACCGGGAATGAGCAGTTCTTC
>TRBJ1-4|TRBV30|.|.
CAWSPRIGEKLFF
TGTGCCTGGAGTCCGAGAATAGGAGAAAAACTGTTTTTT
>TRBJ1-4|TRBV4-1|.|.
CASSLGRVEKLFF
TGCGCCAGCAGCCTAGGACGGGTTGAAAAACTGTTTTTT
>TRBJ2-7|TRBV9|.|.
CASSVGDIVYEQYF
TGTGCCAGCAGCGTAGGGGACATCGTCTACGAGCAGTACTTC
>TRBJ1-4|TRBV5-1|.|.
CASSLNGQARTNEKLFF
TGCGCCAGCAGCTTGAATGGTCAGGCTCGAACTAATGAAAAACTGTTTTTT
>TRBJ1-2|TRBV4-3|TRBD1|.
CASSQDLGQGGYGYTF
TGCGCCAGCAGCCAAGATCTCGGGCAGGGGGGCTATGGCTACACCTTC
>TRBJ1-2|TRBV7-9|.|.
CASRPPGTSSGEGYTF
TGTGCCAGCAGGCCCCCCGGGACTTCTAGCGGTGAGGGCTACACCTTC
>TRBJ1-2|TRBV25-1|.|.
CASSEYQGYGYTF
TGTGCCAGCAGTGAATATCAGGGCTATGGCTACACCTTC
>TRBJ2-2|TRBV4-3|TRBD2|.
CASSQKEEREFWTGELFF
TGCGCCAGCAGCCAAAAGGAGGAGCGGGAATTCTGGACCGGGGAGCTGTTTTTT
>TRBJ2-1|TRBV24-1|TRBD2|once
CATSDRLATYNEQFF
TGTGCCACCAGTGATAGACTAGCGACCTACAATGAGCAGTTCTTC
>TRBJ1-4|TRBV27|.|few
CASSYTTSLREKLFF
TGTGCCAGCAGTTATACGACAAGCCTCCGGGAAAAACTGTTTTTT
>TRBJ1-4|TRBV9|TRBD1|.
CASSVAYGTGGSEEKLFF
TGTGCCAGCAGCGTAGCTTACGGGACAGGGGGATCAGAGGAAAAACTGTTTTTT
>TRBJ2-7|TRBV25-1|.|.
CASSERTSGLYEQYF
TGTGCCAGCAGTGAGAGGACATCGGGACTCTACGAGCAGTACTTC
>TRBJ1-4|TRBV27|.|.
CASRAQVGEKLFF
TGTGCCAGCAGGGCACAGGTTGGTGAAAAACTGTTTTTT
>TRBJ2-1|TRBV7-2|.|.
CASSLVSGKDSSYNEQFF
TGTGCCAGCAGCTTAGTGTCGGGAAAGGACTCCTCCTACAATGAGCAGTTCTTC
>TRBJ1-2|TRBV6-5|.|.
CASSYSISDRGYTF
TGTGCCAGCAGTTACTCGATATCCGACAGGGGCTACACCTTC
>TRBJ1-2|TRBV9|TRBD1|.
CASTLGQGDYGYTF
TGTGCCAGCACCTTAGGACAGGGGGACTATGGCTACACCTTC
>TRBJ2-1|TRBV12-2|.|.
CASRFLDRSSYNEQFF
TGTGCAAGTCGCTTTCTTGACCGGAGCTCCTACAATGAGCAGTTCTTC
>TRBJ2-1|TRBV28|.|.
CASAPQGTNEQFF
TGTGCCAGCGCACCGCAGGGGACCAATGAGCAGTTCTTC
>TRBJ1-1|TRBV10-3|.|.
CAISEPASTEAFF
TGTGCCATCAGTGAGCCCGCCAGCACTGAAGCTTTCTTT
>TRBJ2-1|TRBV28|TRBD2|.
CASSLSGSYYNEQFF
TGTGCCAGCAGTCTGAGCGGGAGTTATTACAATGAGCAGTTCTTC
>TRBJ1-3|TRBV27|.|few
CASSLNGRRGNTIYF
TGTGCCAGCAGCCTGAACGGACGGAGGGGAAACACCATATATTTT
>TRBJ2-5|TRBV10-1|TRBD1|.
CASSSDRVETQYF
TGCGCCAGCAGCTCGGACAGGGTAGAGACCCAGTACTTC
>TRBJ1-1|TRBV29-1|.|.
CSVAPGGVAFF
TGCAGCGTTGCCCCCGGGGGAGTAGCTTTCTTT
>TRBJ2-7|TRBV5-1|TRBD2|.
CASAGGDSYEQYF
TGCGCCAGTGCGGGAGGGGACTCCTACGAGCAGTACTTC
>TRBJ1-1|TRBV15|TRBD1|.
CATKRDRMNTEAFF
TGTGCCACCAAGCGGGACAGGATGAACACTGAAGCTTTCTTT
>TRBJ2-7|TRBV19|.|.
CASSPPGTALYEQYF
TGTGCCAGTAGTCCCCCCGGGACTGCACTCTACGAGCAGTACTTC
>TRBJ2-3|TRBV18|.|once
CASSRPSGTDTQYF
TGTGCCAGCTCACGCCCTAGTGGCACAGATACGCAGTATTTT
>TRBJ2-3|TRBV28|.|.
CASSLPTDTQYF
TGTGCCAGCAGTTTACCCACAGATACGCAGTATTTT
>TRBJ2-2|TRBV10-3|TRBD2|.
CATTPFDGGLGTGELFF
TGTGCCACCACCCCCTTTGACGGGGGGTTAGGGACCGGGGAGCTGTTTTTT
>TRBJ2-7|TRBV20-1|.|once
CSASSGTWGSYEQYF
TGCAGTGCTAGTTCTGGGACGTGGGGGTCCTACGAGCAGTACTTC
>TRBJ1-4|TRBV2|.|.
CASRDRGTVEEKLFF
TGTGCCAGCAGGGATAGGGGAACAGTGGAAGAAAAACTGTTTTTT
>TRBJ1-4|TRBV11-2|TRBD1|.
CASSVDRGREKLFF
TGTGCCAGCAGCGTGGACAGGGGACGAGAAAAACTGTTTTTT
>TRBJ2-7|TRBV2|.|.
CASSEGSSSYEQYF
TGTGCCAGCAGTGAGGGATCCTCCTCCTACGAGCAGTACTTC
>TRBJ2-7|TRBV30|TRBD2|.
CAWRRPGLSTYEQYF
TGTGCCTGGAGACGACCGGGACTATCTACCTACGAGCAGTACTTC
>TRBJ1-2|TRBV28|.|.
CASSLLEGKGYTF
TGTGCCAGCAGTTTATTAGAGGGGAAGGGTTACACCTTC
>TRBJ2-2|TRBV5-1|.|.
CASSLVLGYTGELFF
TGCGCCAGCAGCTTGGTGCTGGGATACACCGGGGAGCTGTTTTTT
>TRBJ2-2|TRBV28|TRBD2|.
CASALFSGTSASGELFF
TGTGCCAGCGCCCTCTTCTCCGGGACTAGCGCCTCCGGGGAGCTGTTTTTT
>TRBJ1-6|TRBV19|.|.
CASTQTGGYNSPLHF
TGTGCCAGTACCCAGACAGGCGGGTATAATTCACCCCTCCACTTT
>TRBJ1-2|TRBV28|.|.
CASTPSDYGYTF
TGTGCCAGCACCCCCTCGGACTATGGCTACACCTTC